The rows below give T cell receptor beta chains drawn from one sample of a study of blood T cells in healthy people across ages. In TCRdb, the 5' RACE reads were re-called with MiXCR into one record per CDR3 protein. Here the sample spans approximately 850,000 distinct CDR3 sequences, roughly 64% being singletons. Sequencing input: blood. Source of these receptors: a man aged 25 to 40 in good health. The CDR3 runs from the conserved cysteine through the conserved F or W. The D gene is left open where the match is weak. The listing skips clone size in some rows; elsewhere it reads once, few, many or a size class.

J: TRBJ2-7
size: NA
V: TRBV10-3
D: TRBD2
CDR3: CAISREVANEQYF
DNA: TGTGCCATCAGTCGGGAGGTCGCAAACGAGCAGTACTTC

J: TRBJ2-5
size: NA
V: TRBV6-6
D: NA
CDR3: CASSADGGTQYF
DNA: TGTGCCAGCAGCGCTGACGGAGGGACCCAGTACTTC

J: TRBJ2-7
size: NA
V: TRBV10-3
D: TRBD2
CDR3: CAISESGLAGGSYEQYF
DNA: TGTGCCATCAGTGAGTCAGGACTAGCGGGAGGTTCCTACGAGCAGTACTTC

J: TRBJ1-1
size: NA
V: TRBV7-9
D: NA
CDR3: CASSLVLQDTEAFF
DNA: TGTGCCAGCAGCTTGGTACTGCAGGACACTGAAGCTTTCTTT

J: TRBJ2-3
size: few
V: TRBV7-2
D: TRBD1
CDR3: CASSSLGQGTDTQYF
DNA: TGTGCCAGCAGCTCCCTGGGACAGGGAACAGATACGCAGTATTTT

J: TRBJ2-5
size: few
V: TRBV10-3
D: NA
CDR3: CAISSRGADETQYF
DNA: TGTGCCATCTCTTCGAGAGGGGCCGATGAGACCCAGTACTTC

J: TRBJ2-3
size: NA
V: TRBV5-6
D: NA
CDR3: CASSLKQRRDTQYF
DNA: TGTGCCAGCAGCTTGAAACAGCGGAGAGATACGCAGTATTTT

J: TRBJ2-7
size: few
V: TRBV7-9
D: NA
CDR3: CASSLIAASYEQYF
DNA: TGTGCCAGCAGCTTAATAGCGGCTTCCTACGAGCAGTACTTC

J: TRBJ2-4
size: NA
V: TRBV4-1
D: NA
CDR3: CASSQDNGRDIQYF
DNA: TGCGCCAGCAGCCAAGATAATGGTAGAGACATTCAGTACTTC

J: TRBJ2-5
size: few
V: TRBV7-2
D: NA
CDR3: CASSLAGFQETQYF
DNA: TGTGCCAGCAGCTTGGCAGGGTTCCAAGAGACCCAGTACTTC